This T cell receptor beta chain was recovered during a study of T cells after yellow fever vaccination. The ends were cut back, 1 base at V and 3 bases at J, with 7 bases in the middle. The CDR3 consists of 14 residues. Germline lookup yields CDR1 LGHDT and CDR2 YNNKEL (reference sequence). This clonotype was seen more than once but under ten times. Via MiXCR, TCRdb re-called the 5' RACE reads, giving one row per CDR3 protein. The sample holds 300,000 to 400,000 distinct CDR3 sequences, approximately 12% seen once. V is TRBV3-1 and J is TRBJ1-5; a weak D match, TRBD1 (5 bases). Sequencing used CD4+ T cells sorted from PBMCs, obtained 15 days after the yellow fever booster vaccination. This TCR came from a man aged 18-30 years who received the YFV17D yellow fever vaccine. CDR3 sequence (DNA): TGTGCCAGCAGCCAAGGACAGTACAATCAGCCCCAGCATTTT. The encoded protein is CASSQGQYNQPQHF. Based on the CDR3 plus reference TRBV3-1 and TRBJ1-5, the full variable domain is DTAVSQTPKYLVTQMGNDKSIKCEQNLGHDTMYWYKQDSKKFLKIMFSYNNKELIINETVPNRFSPKSPDKAHLNLHINSLELGDSAVYFCASSQGQYNQPQHFGDGTRLSIL.